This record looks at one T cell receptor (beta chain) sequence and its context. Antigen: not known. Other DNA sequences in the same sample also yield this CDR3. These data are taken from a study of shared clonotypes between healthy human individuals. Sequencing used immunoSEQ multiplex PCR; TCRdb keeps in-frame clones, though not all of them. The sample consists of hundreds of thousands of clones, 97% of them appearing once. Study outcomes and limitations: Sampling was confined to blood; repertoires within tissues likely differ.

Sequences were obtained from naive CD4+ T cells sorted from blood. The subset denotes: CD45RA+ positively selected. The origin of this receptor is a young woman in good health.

The CDR3 sequence is CASRLAGGNTGELFF. The DNA for the CDR3 is TGTGCCTCGAGGCTAGCGGGAGGGAACACCGGGGAGCTGTTTTTT. The V and J genes are TRBV2 and TRBJ2-2, with TRBD2 identical over 11 bases. The J segment lost 1 base and the V segment lost 11 bases, leaving 6 bases of the junction unmatched. Germline values: CDR1 SNHLY, CDR2 FYNNEI. CDR3 size: 15 residues.